This T cell receptor (beta chain) emerged from a study of T cells in localized non-small cell lung cancer. Trimming took 5 bases from V and 3 from J, leaving 19 bases between them. The CDR3 is 16 amino acids. From germline, CDR1 is MNHGY and CDR2 SAAAGT. Libraries were prepared by immunoSEQ multiplex PCR; TCRdb keeps only in-frame clonotypes and omits some of them. This sample has about 5,400 clones, with about a third found just once. Study outcomes and limitations: Heterogeneity within the tumor remains possible, as just one region underwent sequencing. Median detection of top 100 tumor clones in adjacent lung was 57 clones.

As to this clone: The antigen remains unidentified.

Source: lung tumor tissue, taken before any cancer treatment. The clonotype originates from a male donor aged 60 or over with stage I squamous cell lung carcinoma. The chain links TRBV6-8 to TRBJ1-2; D not certain. The CDR3 region has the DNA TGTGCCAGCAGTCCCGAGCCAGGCCTTAGGTACTATGGCTACACCTTC. It encodes CASSPEPGLRYYGYTF.